This entry concerns a single T cell receptor (beta chain). Its antigen is as yet unknown. Every donor contributed at least one pre-ART and at least two post-ART PBMC samples. The entry originates in a study of long-term antiretroviral therapy in people with HIV. The immunoSEQ assay was v3.0, run at survey level. The table came from immunoSEQ multiplex PCR; TCRdb's copy has only in-frame clones and leaves some out. The sample lists over 35,000 clones; roughly 93% were seen once. This CDR3 is built from 17 residues. The germline V gene has CDR1 LGHNA and CDR2 YNFKEQ. Trimming cost V 4 bases and J 4 bases, with 22 bases left between them. Findings and limits, study-wide: Versus controls, repertoires in people with HIV had narrower CDR3 length ranges. After ART, diversity increased yet remained lower than transplant donor controls. The study lacked data on ART adherence, viral resistance or therapy changes.

This chain connects TRBV4-2 to TRBJ1-1, with D unclear. This receptor was taken from a man aged 25 to 40 with HIV. The sequences come from unsorted PBMCs, collected almost 9.5 years after starting antiretroviral therapy. The CDR3 DNA follows: TGTGCCAGCAGCCTTTCCCGGTTGGGGTCCCGGGGCACTGAAGCTTTCTTT. Its translation: CASSLSRLGSRGTEAFF.